The clone carrying this T cell receptor (beta chain) was seen just once. This specimen comes from a study of blood T cell repertoires in COVID-19. Study-level background: Whether acute or convalescent, the COVID-19 samples came from the United States, Italy and Spain. The analysed material was cDNA or gDNA that came from T cells, B-cell-depleted T cells, or PBMCs.

In the authors' methods: Reference gene primer amplification yielded estimated nucleated cell counts. Clones were read by immunoSEQ multiplex PCR, and TCRdb kept only the in-frame ones, dropping some. D and trimming were read from the DNA, whereas the V and J calls and clone size are those reported in that table. The sample contains 190,000 or so clones, 85% to 90% of which appear only once. The germline gives CDR1 LGHDT, CDR2 YNNKEL (reference sequence). The V gene end was trimmed by 1 base and the J gene end by 8 bases; junction bases not matched to a gene: 9. This CDR3 is built from 16 residues. The chain has TRBV3-1 (or the pseudogene TRBV3-2) and TRBJ2-1; 9 positions match TRBD2. Sequencing was done on a sample of peripheral blood. The sequence was collected from a woman younger than 30 who had recovered from COVID-19. The CDR3 DNA reads TGTGCCAGCAGCCAAGGTCTCGCGGGGGGGCCACATGAGCAGTTCTTC. Residues: CASSQGLAGGPHEQFF.